These 4 T cell receptor beta chains share one sample of origin, sequenced in a study of blood T cell repertoires in COVID-19. Repertoires were generated with immunoSEQ multiplex PCR, while TCRdb's copy carries only in-frame clones and drops some. The repertoire holds some 300,000 clones, with around four fifths as singletons. Sequenced material: peripheral blood. These receptors all stem from a woman aged 45-60 years with active or convalescent COVID-19.

This clone was counted at least ten times. The chain carries TRBV3-1 (or the pseudogene TRBV3-2) and TRBJ2-7; TRBD1 matches 8 bases. The trim removed 5 bases at V and 2 bases at J, leaving 11 bases unmatched. The germline V gene has CDR1 LGHDT and CDR2 YNNKEL (reference sequence). The CDR3 is made up of 16 amino acids. CDR3 region: CASSALHGTGAYEQYF. The CDR3, as DNA: TGTGCCAGCAGCGCCCTCCACGGGACAGGAGCCTACGAGCAGTACTTC.

V and J are TRBV5-5 and TRBJ1-4, with D possibly being TRBD1 (6 bases). The CDR3 consists of 16 residues. V lost 2 bases to trimming and J lost 5 bases, with 16 bases between them. Germline V CDR1 and CDR2: SGHKS, YYEKEE (reference sequence). CDR3 amino acids: CASSLITDRRNEKLFF. CDR3 in DNA: TGTGCCAGCAGCTTAATAACGGACAGACGAAATGAAAAACTGTTTTTT.

The chain links TRBV7-2 to TRBJ1-1, with D possibly being TRBD1 (6 bases). Trimming shortened V by 0 bases and J by 11 bases, and 13 bases separated the two germline ends. The germline gives CDR1 SGHTA, CDR2 FQGNSA. CDR3 length equals 13 residues. The CDR3 region is CASSLAEGGEAFF. CDR3 coding DNA: TGTGCCAGCAGCTTAGCGGAGGGGGGGGAGGCTTTCTTT.

This rearrangement joins TRBV4-1 to TRBJ2-2; 12 positions match TRBD2. Per germline, CDR1 MGHRA and CDR2 YSYEKL. V was pared by 4 bases and J by 0 bases, with 6 bases of the junction left unmatched. The CDR3 is made up of 18 amino acids. This CDR3 reads CASSPELAGGSNTGELFF. DNA of the CDR3: TGCGCCAGCAGCCCGGAACTAGCGGGAGGCTCGAACACCGGGGAGCTGTTTTTT.